Following are 30 T cell receptor beta chains from one sample sequenced in a study of cytomegalovirus exposure and HLA in healthy donors. Primers: 60 Vbeta forward and 13 Jbeta reverse. Only in-frame clones appear in the TCRdb table, and some are missing; sequencing was by immunoSEQ multiplex PCR. The sample shows tens of thousands of clones, about 66% of them seen only once. What was sequenced was PBMCs. These receptors all come from a young man in good health and CMV-seronegative.

V is TRBV6-5 and J is TRBJ2-1; TRBD2 is a possible D gene (5 bases). This CDR3 has 11 amino acids. V was pared by 8 bases and J by 6 bases, with 8 bases between. Germline values: CDR1 MNHEY, CDR2 SVGAGI. CDR3 protein: CASDGGNEQFF. For the CDR3, the DNA is TGTGCCAGCGACGGAGGCAATGAGCAGTTCTTC.

This chain uses TRBV7-8 with TRBJ1-4, with no clear D. The CDR3 has 17 residues. Trimming cost V 2 bases and J 8 bases, with 21 bases left between them. Germline V CDR1 and CDR2: SGHVS, FQNEAQ. The CDR3: CASSLMSRAVSEEKLFF. CDR3 DNA sequence: TGTGCCAGCAGCTTAATGTCGAGGGCCGTTTCGGAGGAAAAACTGTTTTTT. Complete variable domain (other parts from reference TRBV7-8 and TRBJ1-4): GAGVSQSPRYKVAKRGQDVALRCDPISGHVSLFWYQQALGQGPEFLTYFQNEAQLDKSGLPSDRFFAERPEGSVSTLKIQRTQQEDSAVYLCASSLMSRAVSEEKLFFGSGTQLSVL.

The genes are TRBV5-1 and TRBJ1-1; maybe TRBD1 (5 bases). Looked up from germline, CDR1 is SGHRS and CDR2 is YFSETQ. The CDR3 has 14 amino acids. V was trimmed by 4 bases and J by 1 base, leaving 11 bases between them. The CDR3 loop reads CASSVGQGNTEAFF. For the CDR3, the DNA is TGCGCCAGCAGCGTAGGTCAGGGGAACACTGAAGCTTTCTTT. Full variable domain (outside the CDR3, taken from reference TRBV5-1 and TRBJ1-1): KAGVTQTPRYLIKTRGQQVTLSCSPISGHRSVSWYQQTPGQGLQFLFEYFSETQRNKGNFPGRFSGRQFSNSRSEMNVSTLELGDSALYLCASSVGQGNTEAFFGQGTRLTVV.

The chain carries TRBV7-6 and TRBJ2-5, with 9 bases lining up with TRBD2. The CDR3 runs to 19 residues. Germline V gene data show CDR1 as SGHVS and CDR2 as FNYEAQ. V dropped 4 bases and J dropped 3; count of bases not matched to a gene: 18. CDR3 loop: CASSSPGASGTWWEETQYF. In DNA, the CDR3 is TGTGCCAGCAGCTCTCCAGGGGCTAGCGGGACCTGGTGGGAAGAGACCCAGTACTTC.

This clone was observed a handful of times. The chain has TRBV15 and TRBJ2-7, with D perhaps TRBD1 (6 bases). The germline V and J ends were trimmed by 2 bases and 1 base, with 18 bases remaining between them. This CDR3 has 17 amino acids. Per the germline V gene, CDR1 is LNHNV and CDR2 is YYDKDF (reference sequence). CDR3 nucleotides: TGTGCCACCAGCAGATCTCTGGAAGTGACAGGTTCCTACGAGCAGTACTTC. Protein product: CATSRSLEVTGSYEQYF.

This chain links TRBV6-5 with TRBJ2-1; possible D gene TRBD1, 5 bases. V was shortened by 10 bases and J by 3 bases, with 19 bases between the two germline ends. Germline CDR1 and CDR2: MNHEY and SVGAGI. The CDR3 has 15 residues. CDR3 nucleotide sequence: TGTGCCACCCGGGTTTGGGGCGAGATCTACAATGAGCAGTTCTTC. Residues: CATRVWGEIYNEQFF.

This clone was recorded a few times. The chain has TRBV6-4 and TRBJ2-2; D unresolved. The germline gives CDR1 MRHNA, CDR2 SNTAGT. Between the trimmed V and J ends, which lost 2 bases and 4 bases, there was a span of 5 bases. The CDR3 is made up of 13 amino acids. CDR3 DNA sequence: TGTGCCAGCAGTGACGGGCTCACCGGGGAGCTGTTTTTT. Its protein product is CASSDGLTGELFF.

The rearrangement uses TRBV21-1 and TRBJ1-4; TRBD1, the table's D call, was not compared with the DNA. TRBV21-1 is a pseudogene segment. The CDR3 is 15 residues long. The CDR3 DNA reads TGTGCCAGCAGCAAACAGGGGGCAAAGAATGAAAAACTGTTTTTT. It yields the protein CASSKQGAKNEKLFF.

This clone was found a few times. The chain joins TRBV6-1 to TRBJ1-3; 9 bases are a match to TRBD1. After removal of 2 bases from V and 3 bases from J, the junction contained 5 bases not matched to a gene. The CDR3 length is 16 residues. Germline CDR1 is MNHNS and CDR2 is SASEGT. CDR3 region: CASSESGTGIGNTIYF. CDR3 in DNA: TGTGCCAGCAGTGAATCCGGGACAGGGATTGGAAACACCATATATTTT.

The J gene is TRBJ1-3, the V gene TRBV6-5; unclear D gene. The V gene's germline CDR1 is MNHEY and CDR2 SVGAGI. The CDR3 has 15 residues. V lost 0 bases and J 0 bases, leaving 6 bases between the germline ends. CDR3 DNA sequence: TGTGCCAGCAGTTACTCGACAAACTCTGGAAACACCATATATTTT. It encodes CASSYSTNSGNTIYF.

The chain recombines TRBV25-1 with TRBJ1-2, with D possibly being TRBD1 (5 bases). Germline V CDR1 and CDR2: MGHDK, SYGVNS. The CDR3 contains 14 residues. V was clipped by 7 bases and J by 3 bases, with 15 bases between them. The CDR3 loop reads CASKAGVGDYGYTF. CDR3 DNA: TGTGCCAGCAAAGCGGGGGTGGGCGACTATGGCTACACCTTC.

The chain links TRBV10-3 to TRBJ1-1; TRBD1 matches 12 bases. The CDR3 spans 15 residues. The V gene's germline CDR1 is ENHRY and CDR2 SYGVKD. After removal of 3 bases from V and 6 bases from J, the junction contained 5 bases not matched to a gene. This chain's CDR3 is CAISDGDRGHAEAFF. In nucleotides, the CDR3 is TGTGCCATCAGTGATGGGGACAGGGGGCACGCTGAAGCTTTCTTT.

This clone was detected only a few times. The rearrangement joins TRBV28 to TRBJ1-4, with D perhaps matching TRBD1 (6 bases). Trimming removed 5 bases from V and 7 bases from J, with 11 bases in between. The CDR3 runs to 13 residues. CDR1 and CDR2 from the germline V gene are MDHEN and SYDVKM. The CDR3, as DNA: TGTGCCAGCAGTCAGGGGCTTGCTGAAAAACTGTTTTTT. It specifies CASSQGLAEKLFF.

This sequence joins TRBV23-1 and TRBJ2-7; TRBD2 is a possible D gene (5 bases). TRBV23-1 qualifies as an ORF whose function is uncertain. This CDR3 comprises 14 residues. The ends were cut back, 4 bases at V and 6 bases at J, with 16 bases in the middle. In DNA form, the CDR3 reads TGCGCCAGCAGTCGAACGGAGGATTCGAGCGAGCAGTACTTC. Its translation is CASSRTEDSSEQYF.

The chain is built from TRBV10-2 and TRBJ1-2; 7 bases line up with TRBD1. V shed 7 bases, J shed 4 bases, and the junction held 6 bases outside the gene matches. The CDR3 covers 13 residues. The V gene's germline CDR1 is WSHSY and CDR2 SAAADI. The CDR3 sequence: CASTGGRGYGYTF. Here the CDR3 DNA reads TGCGCCAGCACAGGGGGTAGGGGCTATGGCTACACCTTC.

In the case of this clone: Other DNA sequences within the sample encode an identical CDR3. The chain has TRBV6-5 and TRBJ2-5; 10 nucleotides line up with TRBD1. Trimming took 6 bases from V and 4 from J; bases not matched to a gene: 2. The CDR3 contains 13 residues. Per the germline V gene, CDR1 is MNHEY and CDR2 is SVGAGI. CDR3 sequence reads: CASSRDRGETQYF. In nucleotides, the CDR3 is TGTGCCAGCAGCCGGGACAGGGGAGAGACCCAGTACTTC.

This clone appeared a single time. The V gene is TRBV7-6, the J gene TRBJ2-5; 10 nucleotides align to TRBD2. CDR3 length: 16 amino acids. The germline gives CDR1 SGHVS, CDR2 FNYEAQ. V gave up 8 bases and J gave up 5 bases; unmatched junction bases: 14. The CDR3 loop is CASSPGASGSTETQYF. As DNA, the CDR3 is TGTGCCAGCTCCCCGGGGGCTAGCGGGAGCACGGAGACCCAGTACTTC.

The CDR3 here is CASNPLAGTADTQYF. The CDR3 nucleotides are TGTGCCAGCAATCCGTTAGCGGGTACCGCAGATACGCAGTATTTT. The chain uses TRBV27 and TRBJ2-3; 7 bases agree with TRBD2. Trimming took 7 bases from V and 4 from J; bases not matched to a gene: 11. The germline V gene encodes CDR1 MNHEY and CDR2 SMNVEV (reference sequence). CDR3 length: 15 residues.

The chain is built from TRBV30 and TRBJ2-7; D is perhaps TRBD2 (5 bases). Trimming cost V 2 bases and J 3 bases, with 5 bases left between them. The CDR3 runs to 11 residues. The germline CDR1 and CDR2 sequences are GTSNPN and SVGIG (reference sequence). CDR3 sequence reads: CAWSRDYEQYF. CDR3 DNA: TGTGCCTGGAGTCGGGACTACGAGCAGTACTTC.

V usage is TRBV30 and J usage is TRBJ2-7; unclear D gene. The V end was cut by 3 bases, the J end by 5 bases, with 11 bases between. The CDR3 spans 12 residues. The germline gives CDR1 GTSNPN, CDR2 SVGIG (reference sequence). CDR3 in amino acids: CAWSGSVHEQYF. CDR3 sequence (DNA): TGTGCCTGGAGCGGGTCGGTCCACGAGCAGTACTTC.

V usage is TRBV5-1 and J usage is TRBJ2-7, with D unresolved. V was shortened by 4 bases and J by 1 base, with 6 bases between the two germline ends. The CDR3 totals 12 residues. CDR1 is SGHRS and CDR2 is YFSETQ in the germline V gene. The CDR3 is CASSPLSYEQYF. CDR3 nucleotide sequence: TGCGCCAGCAGCCCCTTGTCCTACGAGCAGTACTTC.

The chain recombines TRBV5-1 with TRBJ2-3, with 10 bases aligning to TRBD2. The CDR3 has 17 amino acids. V dropped 3 bases and J dropped 5; count of bases not matched to a gene: 12. Germline loops: CDR1 SGHRS, CDR2 YFSETQ. In DNA, the CDR3 is TGCGCCAGCAGCTCTGGGGGCGCTAGCGGGGGTTTAGATACGCAGTATTTT. It encodes CASSSGGASGGLDTQYF.

V gene TRBV10-3 combines with J gene TRBJ1-1; 8 bases map to TRBD1. V trimming: 0 bases; J trimming: 3 bases; junction bases outside the gene matches: 9. The germline CDR1 and CDR2 sequences are ENHRY and SYGVKD. This CDR3 comprises 17 residues. The CDR3 region is CAISESVSGGYDTEAFF. CDR3 sequence (DNA): TGTGCCATCAGTGAGTCCGTCTCAGGGGGCTACGACACTGAAGCTTTCTTT.

The chain carries TRBV6-6 and TRBJ2-7; 8 bases agree with TRBD2. V lost 3 bases and J lost 0; bases outside the gene matches: 4. There are 15 residues in the CDR3. Germline CDR1 and CDR2: MNHNY and SVGAGI (reference sequence). Here the CDR3 reads CASSYSGATSYEQYF. CDR3 DNA: TGTGCCAGCAGTTATAGCGGGGCCACCTCCTACGAGCAGTACTTC.

J is TRBJ1-4 and V is TRBV5-1, with a weak D call TRBD1 (6 bases). The germline gives CDR1 SGHRS, CDR2 YFSETQ. V was cut by 4 bases and J by 8 bases, with 21 bases left in between. CDR3 length equals 16 residues. The CDR3 is CASSTYSGTRLEKLFF. CDR3 DNA sequence: TGCGCCAGCAGCACCTACTCCGGGACACGGCTGGAAAAACTGTTTTTT.

This clone was detected a few times. V and J are TRBV5-1 and TRBJ2-7; TRBD1 agrees at 7 bases. Unmatched junction bases numbered 8, after V lost 5 bases and J lost 0 bases. The CDR3 is 15 amino acids. Germline V lookup: CDR1 SGHRS, CDR2 YFSETQ. This CDR3 reads CASRTTGVSSYEQYF. CDR3 DNA sequence: TGCGCCAGCAGGACAACAGGGGTAAGCTCCTACGAGCAGTACTTC. The whole variable domain, filled in from reference TRBV5-1 and TRBJ2-7, reads KAGVTQTPRYLIKTRGQQVTLSCSPISGHRSVSWYQQTPGQGLQFLFEYFSETQRNKGNFPGRFSGRQFSNSRSEMNVSTLELGDSALYLCASRTTGVSSYEQYFGPGTRLTVT.

This clone was seen more than once but under ten times. This chain uses TRBV2 with TRBJ2-1, with D unresolved. Germline V lookup: CDR1 SNHLY, CDR2 FYNNEI. V lost 2 bases and J lost 9, with 11 bases in between. The CDR3 consists of 13 residues. The CDR3 DNA reads as TGTGCCAGCAGTGAACCCTTTCGGGTTGAGCAGTTCTTC. Protein sequence: CASSEPFRVEQFF.

The rearrangement joins TRBV7-9 to TRBJ2-7; TRBD2 aligns across 7 bases. The CDR3 sequence is 14 residues long. V trimming: 5 bases; J trimming: 6 bases; junction bases outside the gene matches: 10. Germline loops: CDR1 SEHNR, CDR2 FQNEAQ (reference sequence). CDR3 amino acids: CASSNRTSSPEQYF. CDR3 nucleotides: TGTGCCAGCAGCAACCGGACTAGTTCCCCCGAGCAGTACTTC.

The CDR3 loop is CASSLRDKNSPLHF. The DNA of the CDR3 is TGCGCCAGCAGCTTGCGGGACAAAAATTCACCCCTCCACTTT. This sequence joins TRBV5-1 and TRBJ1-6, with D possibly TRBD1 on 6 matching bases. The V end was cut by 1 base, the J end by 7 bases, with 9 bases between. The CDR3 length is 14 residues. CDR1 SGHRS and CDR2 YFSETQ come from the germline V gene. The full variable domain, in which reference TRBV5-1 and TRBJ1-6 provide the parts outside the CDR3, is KAGVTQTPRYLIKTRGQQVTLSCSPISGHRSVSWYQQTPGQGLQFLFEYFSETQRNKGNFPGRFSGRQFSNSRSEMNVSTLELGDSALYLCASSLRDKNSPLHFGNGTRLTVT.

The chain employs TRBV27 and TRBJ1-2; TRBD1 matches 12 bases. The CDR3 consists of 15 residues. J gave up 8 bases and V 5 bases, and 9 bases lay outside the gene matches. Germline lookup yields CDR1 MNHEY and CDR2 SMNVEV (reference sequence). The CDR3 DNA sequence: TGTGCCAGCAGTCTCTTGGGACAGGGGGCGTGGGGCTACACCTTC. Translating it yields CASSLLGQGAWGYTF.